Each of the 21 T cell receptor beta chains below was sequenced from the same sample in a study of molecular identifiers for immune sequencing clone quantification. TCRdb reprocessed the PCR reads via MiXCR and lists one record per CDR3 protein. In the table there are 85,000 to 95,000 distinct CDR3 sequences, roughly 19% of which are singletons. The source material was naive CD8+ T cells from blood, with Jurkat cell RNA spiked in. Subset here: FACS-sorted CD8+CD4-CCR7+CD45RA+ naive T cells. The origin of the receptors is a human donor in good health. Some libraries in this study had Jurkat cell RNA spiked in.

This clonotype was observed at least ten times. V gene TRBV7-9 combines with J gene TRBJ2-6; maybe TRBD2 (6 bases). The V gene lost 5 bases and the J gene lost 2 bases, with 28 bases spanning the gap. The germline CDR1 and CDR2 sequences are SEHNR and FQNEAQ (reference sequence). The CDR3 is 21 amino acids. CDR3 nucleotide sequence: TGTGCCAGCAGCCCCCCCCGGGAGCCAGACATTTCGGCAGCTGGGGCCAACGTCCTGACTTTC. Translation gives CASSPPREPDISAAGANVLTF.

This clonotype was detected ten times or more. The genes are TRBV4-3 and TRBJ2-7; D not resolved. The CDR3 is 15 residues long. V lost 4 bases, J lost 0 bases, and 13 bases lay in between. Germline-derived CDR1 and CDR2 are LGHNA and YSLEER. CDR3 sequence (DNA): TGCGCCAGCAGCCCCAGTACGGCGAGCTCCTACGAGCAGTACTTC. This translates into CASSPSTASSYEQYF.

The genes are TRBV12-3 or TRBV12-4 and TRBJ2-5, with 11 bases matching TRBD1. The CDR3 covers 15 residues. With 5 bases clipped from V and 1 base from J, the junction kept 3 bases outside the gene matches. The CDR3: CASSPGQGVQETQYF. CDR3 nucleotides: TGTGCCAGCAGTCCGGGACAGGGGGTCCAAGAGACCCAGTACTTC.

This clonotype was observed at least ten times. The genes are TRBV28 and TRBJ2-3; D is unresolved. The CDR3 runs 13 residues. Germline-derived CDR1 and CDR2 are MDHEN and SYDVKM. V dropped 4 bases and J dropped 2 bases, with 7 bases sitting between them. In DNA, the CDR3 is TGTGCCAGCAGTTCCATTTTCACAGATACGCAGTATTTT. It specifies CASSSIFTDTQYF.

This clonotype was seen ten or more times. The V and J genes are TRBV15 and TRBJ1-2, with D unclear. The CDR3 covers 15 residues. CDR1 and CDR2 from the germline V gene are LNHNV and YYDKDF (reference sequence). Deletions cut 0 bases from V and 4 bases from J, with 12 bases between. The CDR3 DNA is TGTGCCACCAGCAGAGATGAGAGTTTTCGCTATGGCTACACCTTC. It codes for CATSRDESFRYGYTF.

This clonotype was seen ten or more times. The chain combines TRBV6-2 or TRBV6-3 with TRBJ2-7, with TRBD2 matching over 7 bases. The J segment lost 5 bases and the V segment lost 5 bases, leaving 12 bases of the junction unmatched. The germline V gene encodes CDR1 MNHEY and CDR2 SVGEGT. The CDR3 spans 15 residues. For the CDR3, the DNA is TGTGCCAGCAGTCTTATGGGAGGGGTCATCGACGAGCAGTACTTC. This encodes CASSLMGGVIDEQYF.

This clonotype was seen repeatedly, ten times or more. The chain uses TRBV12-3 or TRBV12-4 and TRBJ1-3; no definite D call. Between the trimmed V and J ends, which lost 0 bases and 3 bases, there was a span of 6 bases. The CDR3 spans 14 residues. The CDR3 protein is CASSLASFGNTIYF. CDR3 in DNA: TGTGCCAGCAGTTTAGCCTCGTTTGGAAACACCATATATTTT.

On this clonotype itself: This may come from a read error, since a much larger clone is one base off. The genes are TRBV7-9 and TRBJ1-2; D call uncertain. The length of the CDR3 is 11 residues. Germline V lookup: CDR1 SEHNR, CDR2 FQNEAQ (reference sequence). The CDR3 DNA is TGTGCCGGCAGCTTAGGGTCTGGCTACACCTTC. It yields the protein CAGSLGSGYTF.

This clonotype has at least ten counts. The chain has TRBV5-1 and TRBJ2-3; the match to TRBD2 covers 11 bases. Looked up from germline, CDR1 is SGHRS and CDR2 is YFSETQ. This CDR3 has 19 residues. The trim removed 0 bases at V and 5 bases at J, leaving 14 bases unmatched. In DNA form, the CDR3 reads TGCGCCAGCAGCTTGGCCCCCTTAGCGGGGGGGCAAAAGGAAGATACGCAGTATTTT. Translated, it gives CASSLAPLAGGQKEDTQYF.

This clonotype was found many times. The rearrangement links TRBV5-4 to TRBJ2-3; TRBD2 matches at 11 bases. The CDR3 is 16 residues long. V was pared by 5 bases and J by 6 bases, with 11 bases of the junction left unmatched. CDR1 and CDR2 (germline): SGHNT, YYREEE (reference sequence). CDR3: CASSTGTSGDGDTQYF. The CDR3 DNA reads TGTGCCAGCAGTACCGGGACTAGCGGAGATGGGGATACGCAGTATTTT. Full variable domain (outside the CDR3, taken from reference TRBV5-4 and TRBJ2-3): ETGVTQSPTHLIKTRGQQVTLRCSSQSGHNTVSWYQQALGQGPQFIFQYYREEENGRGNFPPRFSGLQFPNYSSELNVNALELDDSALYLCASSTGTSGDGDTQYFGPGTRLTVL.

The sample holds many counts of this clonotype. V and J are TRBV5-4 and TRBJ1-1, with 7 bases aligning to TRBD1. The germline CDR1 and CDR2 sequences are SGHNT and YYREEE (reference sequence). Trimming took 1 base from V and 3 from J; bases not matched to a gene: 15. The CDR3 length is 18 residues. The CDR3 reads CASSLRTGGRPGDTEAFF. In nucleotides, the CDR3 is TGTGCCAGCAGCTTGAGGACAGGAGGAAGGCCGGGGGACACTGAAGCTTTCTTT.

This clonotype has just a few counts. The V and J genes are TRBV6-2 or TRBV6-3 and TRBJ1-2, with 7 positions matching TRBD1. The CDR3 sequence is 14 residues long. Trimming cost V 8 bases and J 7 bases; bases outside gene matches: 13. Germline V gives CDR1 MNHEY, CDR2 SVGEGT. CDR3 amino acids: CASLEKGAGCGYTF. The CDR3 DNA follows: TGTGCCAGCCTTGAGAAGGGGGCTGGCTGTGGCTACACCTTC.

In its sample, this clonotype was seen many times. The V and J genes are TRBV12-3 or TRBV12-4 and TRBJ2-7, with D perhaps assigned TRBD1 or TRBD2 (5 bases each). With 6 bases removed from V and 6 bases from J, the gap between germline ends came to 12 bases. CDR3 length: 12 amino acids. DNA of the CDR3: TGTGCCAGCAGGTTCTCTGGGGGCGAGCAGTACTTC. Amino acid sequence: CASRFSGGEQYF.

This clonotype was recorded at least ten times. The V call is TRBV2, the J call TRBJ2-3; TRBD2 matches 14 bases. Looked up from germline, CDR1 is SNHLY and CDR2 is FYNNEI. V lost 8 bases to trimming and J lost 2 bases; unmatched junction nucleotides: 15. The CDR3 sequence is 19 residues long. CDR3 protein: CASGGVPGLAGDPTDTQYF. The CDR3 DNA follows: TGTGCCAGCGGCGGGGTACCGGGACTAGCGGGGGACCCCACAGATACGCAGTATTTT.

This clonotype was seen many times. The chain joins TRBV4-1 to TRBJ2-1; D might be TRBD2 (7 bases). In germline, CDR1 is MGHRA, CDR2 YSYEKL. The ends were cut back, 0 bases at V and 9 bases at J, with 15 bases in the middle. The CDR3 loop spans 15 amino acids. The CDR3 sequence: CASSQDSWGGGEQFF. Written as DNA, the CDR3 is TGCGCCAGCAGCCAAGATTCGTGGGGGGGCGGTGAGCAGTTCTTC.

In this sample, this clonotype turned up many times. This chain joins TRBV6-2 or TRBV6-3 and TRBJ2-2, with D tentatively TRBD2 (5 bases). CDR3 length equals 13 residues. The ends were cut back, 7 bases at V and 6 bases at J, with 12 bases in the middle. Per germline, CDR1 MNHEY and CDR2 SVGEGT. The CDR3 DNA reads TGTGCCAGCATCCGGGGAAGTCCCGGGGAGCTGTTTTTT. Residues: CASIRGSPGELFF.

The sample holds many counts of this clonotype. The genes are TRBV4-1 and TRBJ2-3, with 9 positions matching TRBD2. V shed 0 bases, J shed 3 bases, and the junction held 4 bases outside the gene matches. In germline, CDR1 is MGHRA, CDR2 YSYEKL. The CDR3 totals 16 residues. The CDR3 loop is CASSQEWREGTDTQYF. The CDR3 DNA reads as TGCGCCAGCAGCCAAGAGTGGCGGGAGGGGACAGATACGCAGTATTTT.

Points on this clonotype: One end of the junction varies from germline; a read error may be responsible. The rearrangement uses TRBV27 and TRBJ2-5; the D is unclear. The CDR3 extends over 15 amino acids. Germline lookup yields CDR1 MNHEY and CDR2 SMNVEV (reference sequence). The CDR3, as DNA: TGTGCCAGCAGCCCAACGATGATGTACCAGGAGACCCAGTACTTC. This encodes CASSPTMMYQETQYF.

This clonotype occurred many times. The chain uses TRBV6-2 or TRBV6-3 and TRBJ1-4; D remains unclear. Trimming shortened V by 8 bases and J by 8 bases, and 15 bases separated the two germline ends. Germline CDR1 MNHEY, CDR2 SVGEGT. The CDR3 loop spans 13 amino acids. In nucleotides, the CDR3 is TGTGCCAGCGCACAATGGCGTCGCGAAAAACTGTTTTTT. Protein product: CASAQWRREKLFF.

This clonotype was seen ten or more times. J is TRBJ2-3 and V is TRBV14; 9 bases agree with TRBD2. Trimming removed 10 bases from V and 2 bases from J; junction bases left unmatched: 4. The CDR3 totals 13 residues. Per germline, CDR1 SGHDN and CDR2 FVKESK. CDR3 coding DNA: TGTGCCACCGCGGGGGGGGTCACAGATACGCAGTATTTT. Translation gives CATAGGVTDTQYF.

The rearrangement links TRBV24-1 to TRBJ2-1; either TRBD1 or TRBD2 may fit D (5 bases each). The CDR3 is 13 amino acids. Looked up from germline, CDR1 is KGHDR and CDR2 is SFDVKD. Trimming took off 5 bases at V and 9 bases at J, with 13 bases between the two ends. The CDR3 here is CATSGGEVTEQFF. The CDR3 region has the DNA TGTGCCACCAGTGGAGGGGAAGTCACTGAGCAGTTCTTC.